This TCR beta chain appears in the sequencing data of a study of graft-versus-host responses after intestinal transplantation. Study results and caveats: Analysis identified GvH clones in recipient marrow, with some appearing first in ileum or blood.

V dropped 0 bases and J dropped 0 bases, with 8 bases sitting between them. There are 16 residues in the CDR3. The germline CDR1 and CDR2 sequences are SSHAT and FNYEAQ (reference sequence). TCRdb keeps only in-frame clones here, not all; method: immunoSEQ multiplex PCR. Here the sample spans about 88,000 clones, roughly 90% being singletons. Concerning this clone itself: The antigen is unknown.

This rearrangement joins TRBV7-7 to TRBJ2-2; D gene uncertain. This sequence originates from a human donor who was the organ donor for an intestinal transplant. Sequences were derived from unstimulated CD4+ T cells sorted from spleen or lymph node cells, sampled before transplant. DNA of the CDR3: TGTGCCAGCAGCTTAGCAATTCCAGCGAACACCGGGGAGCTGTTTTTT. Translating gives CASSLAIPANTGELFF.